The rows below give T cell receptor beta chains drawn from one sample of a study of blood T cell repertoires in COVID-19. Only in-frame clones appear in the TCRdb table, and some are missing; sequencing was by immunoSEQ multiplex PCR. The sample has approximately 120,000 clones; roughly 86% are singletons. Sequencing was carried out using peripheral blood. These receptors were taken from a human donor in a cohort sampled during active COVID-19. Each CDR3 is given with its conserved first and last residue. D genes are given only for firm matches. Clone size appears in some rows only: once, few, many, or a class for an expanded clone.

d_gene	v_gene	abundance	j_gene	CDR3aa	CDR3nt
TRBD2	TRBV13	NA	TRBJ2-3	CASSLRLAGGTDTQYF	TGTGCCAGCAGCTTGCGGCTAGCGGGAGGAACAGATACGCAGTATTTT
NA	TRBV9	NA	TRBJ1-2	CASSVEVGGRGYTF	TGTGCCAGCAGCGTAGAAGTAGGGGGTAGAGGCTACACCTTC
TRBD1	TRBV27	NA	TRBJ1-2	CASSLGTGARGYTF	TGTGCCAGCAGTCTGGGCACAGGGGCGCGAGGCTACACCTTC
TRBD2	TRBV3-1/TRBV3-2	NA	TRBJ2-5	CASSQDRVSGRGETQYF	TGTGCCAGCAGCCAAGATCGTGTTAGCGGGAGAGGAGAGACCCAGTACTTC
TRBD1	TRBV6-1	once	TRBJ2-1	CASSEHDRGVRLNYNEQFF	TGTGCCAGCAGTGAACATGACAGGGGCGTACGACTTAACTACAATGAGCAGTTCTTC
NA	TRBV30	NA	TRBJ1-5	CAWNPHGAHQPQHF	TGTGCCTGGAATCCGCATGGGGCGCATCAGCCCCAGCATTTT
NA	TRBV5-1	NA	TRBJ1-1	CASSLNRDTNTEAFF	TGCGCCAGCAGCTTAAACAGGGACACTAACACTGAAGCTTTCTTT
TRBD1	TRBV28	NA	TRBJ1-1	CASSSSGQGPIRPF	TGTGCCAGCAGTTCCTCCGGACAGGGCCCTATAAGACCTTTT
NA	TRBV30	NA	TRBJ1-5	CAWSVRGPQHF	TGTGCCTGGAGTGTAAGGGGGCCCCAGCATTTT
NA	TRBV9	NA	TRBJ1-1	CASSVEGLNTEAFF	TGTGCCAGCAGCGTCGAGGGCCTAAACACTGAAGCTTTCTTT
TRBD2	TRBV6-2/TRBV6-3	once	TRBJ2-2	CASNYEAGVSFGGELFF	TGTGCCAGCAATTACGAAGCGGGAGTAAGTTTTGGCGGGGAGCTGTTTTTT
NA	TRBV4-1	once	TRBJ2-1	CASSQDLARGGNEQFF	TGCGCCAGCAGCCAAGATCTTGCCCGAGGGGGCAATGAGCAGTTCTTC
NA	TRBV27	NA	TRBJ2-7	CASRSSYEQYF	TGTGCCAGCAGATCGTCCTACGAGCAGTACTTC
TRBD1	TRBV6-5	NA	TRBJ2-7	CASSPGQGVYEQYF	TGTGCCAGCAGCCCGGGACAGGGTGTTTACGAGCAGTACTTC
TRBD1	TRBV30	few	TRBJ2-5	CARDRGRETQYF	TGTGCCAGAGACAGGGGTAGGGAGACCCAGTACTTC
NA	TRBV20-1	NA	TRBJ1-1	CSARLGGKAFF	TGCAGTGCTAGATTGGGGGGGAAAGCTTTCTTT
NA	TRBV9	NA	TRBJ2-2	CASSVGSRTAGTGELFF	TGTGCCAGCAGCGTCGGATCCCGGACAGCCGGGACCGGGGAGCTGTTTTTT
TRBD1	TRBV2	NA	TRBJ1-2	CASSGGTGLHGYTF	TGTGCCAGCAGCGGCGGGACAGGCTTACATGGCTACACCTTC
NA	TRBV12-3/TRBV12-4	NA	TRBJ1-4	CASSFTTSEKLFF	TGTGCCAGCAGTTTCACAACCTCTGAAAAACTGTTTTTT
NA	TRBV28	NA	TRBJ2-3	CASSTLATLSTDTQYF	TGTGCCAGCTCTACGCTAGCCACCTTAAGCACAGATACGCAGTATTTT
NA	TRBV3-1/TRBV3-2	NA	TRBJ1-3	CASSQFGQRLSGNTIYF	TGTGCCAGCAGCCAATTCGGTCAAAGACTCTCTGGAAACACCATATATTTT
TRBD2	TRBV5-4	NA	TRBJ2-1	CASSLTSGAPNEQFF	TGTGCCAGCAGCCTGACTAGCGGAGCCCCCAATGAGCAGTTCTTC